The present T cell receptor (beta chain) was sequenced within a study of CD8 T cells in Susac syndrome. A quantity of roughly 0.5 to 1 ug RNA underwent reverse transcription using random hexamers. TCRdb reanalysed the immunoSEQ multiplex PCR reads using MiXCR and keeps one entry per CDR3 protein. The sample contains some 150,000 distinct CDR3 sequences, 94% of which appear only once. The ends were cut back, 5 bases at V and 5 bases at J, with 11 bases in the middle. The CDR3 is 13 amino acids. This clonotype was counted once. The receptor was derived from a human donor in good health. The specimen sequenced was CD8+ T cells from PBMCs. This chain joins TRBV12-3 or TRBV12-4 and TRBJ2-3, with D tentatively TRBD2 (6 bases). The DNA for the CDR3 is TGTGCCAGCAGTAGGAGGGCGGGAGATACGCAGTATTTT. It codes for CASSRRAGDTQYF.